This TCR beta chain was documented in a study of blood T cells in healthy people across ages. Study outcomes and limitations: Estimates drawn from one million T cells were deemed to understate diversity. Aged donors had fewer naive CD4+ cells and lower diversity than long-lived donors. Significant beta diversity loss was already apparent by age roughly 44, declining roughly linearly.

About this clonotype itself: Antigen specificity is unknown.

A second PCR of roughly 7 to 11 cycles used a sample-barcoded 5' primer and a J-beta primer mix. TCRdb reprocessed the 5' RACE reads via MiXCR and lists one record per CDR3 protein. This table holds 790,000 or so distinct CDR3 sequences, 35% to 50% found once. With 0 bases clipped from V and 7 bases from J, the junction kept 15 bases outside the gene matches. CDR3 length: 17 residues. The source material was blood. The sequence derives from a man older than 75 in good health. This rearrangement joins TRBV12-3 or TRBV12-4 to TRBJ2-7, with 7 bases fitting TRBD2. The CDR3 sequence: CASSLARGGSSSNEQYF. The CDR3 nucleotides are TGTGCCAGCAGTTTAGCGCGTGGCGGGAGTTCATCGAATGAGCAGTACTTC.